Shown below are 14 T cell receptor beta chains from a single sample sequenced in a study of blood T cell repertoires in COVID-19. TCRdb's table, derived via immunoSEQ multiplex PCR, lists solely in-frame clones and lacks some. The sample lists about 54,000 clones; roughly nine tenths were seen once. Sequenced material: peripheral blood. The origin of the receptors is a woman aged 60-70 years with active or convalescent COVID-19.

The V call is TRBV29-1, the J call TRBJ2-7; weak D call: TRBD2 (6 bases). Per germline, CDR1 SQVTM and CDR2 ANQGSEA. CDR3 length equals 13 residues. V was pared by 4 bases and J by 0 bases, with 10 bases between. CDR3 region: CSVGGESSYEQYF. CDR3 DNA: TGCAGCGTTGGGGGGGAGAGCTCCTACGAGCAGTACTTC.

The chain joins TRBV5-1 to TRBJ1-1, with TRBD1 as a possible D gene (6 bases). Trimming stripped 4 bases from V and 2 bases from J, with 12 bases between. Germline CDR1 is SGHRS and CDR2 is YFSETQ. This CDR3 is 14 amino acids long. CDR3: CASSVDRFNTEAFF. In nucleotides, the CDR3 is TGCGCCAGCAGCGTCGACAGGTTCAACACTGAAGCTTTCTTT.

This clone has only a few counts. V and J are TRBV7-2 and TRBJ2-3; 7 positions match TRBD2. This CDR3 has 15 amino acids. Germline CDR1 is SGHTA and CDR2 is FQGNSA. J was trimmed by 1 base and V by 5 bases; bases with no gene match: 6. CDR3 nucleotide sequence: TGTGCCAGCAGCGTGGGGGGGACTCGCACAGATACGCAGTATTTT. Translated: CASSVGGTRTDTQYF. The whole variable domain, remainder taken from reference TRBV7-2 and TRBJ2-3, is GAGVSQSPSNKVTEKGKDVELRCDPISGHTALYWYRQSLGQGLEFLIYFQGNSAPDKSGLPSDRFSAERTGGSVSTLTIQRTQQEDSAVYLCASSVGGTRTDTQYFGPGTRLTVL.

CDR3 in amino acids: CAWTMTGSNTEAFF. The DNA of the CDR3 is TGTGCCTGGACCATGACAGGATCGAACACTGAAGCTTTCTTT. V and J are TRBV30 and TRBJ1-1, with D perhaps matching TRBD1 (6 bases). The germline CDR1 and CDR2 sequences are GTSNPN and SVGIG (reference sequence). The CDR3 runs 14 residues. Deletions cut 4 bases from V and 1 base from J, with 13 bases between.

The J gene is TRBJ1-2, the V gene TRBV27, with TRBD1 matching 7 bases. Germline V gene data show CDR1 as MNHEY and CDR2 as SMNVEV (reference sequence). With 1 base clipped from V and 4 bases from J, the junction kept 3 bases outside the gene matches. The CDR3 loop spans 14 amino acids. In DNA form, the CDR3 reads TGTGCCAGCAGTTTATTCAGGGGGGCCTATGGCTACACCTTC. Protein: CASSLFRGAYGYTF.

In its sample, this clone was seen once. The chain joins TRBV7-9 to TRBJ2-5, with 8 bases aligning to TRBD2. The ends lost 5 bases at V and 2 bases at J; junction bases unmatched: 10. CDR3 length: 16 amino acids. Germline V gene data show CDR1 as SEHNR and CDR2 as FQNEAQ (reference sequence). As DNA, the CDR3 is TGTGCCAGCAGCCGACCGACACTAGCGGTTCAAGAGACCCAGTACTTC. Protein: CASSRPTLAVQETQYF.

This chain links TRBV5-1 with TRBJ2-7; D unclear. The CDR3 loop spans 12 amino acids. Germline V gives CDR1 SGHRS, CDR2 YFSETQ. Deletions cut 1 base from V and 3 bases from J, with 5 bases between. CDR3 amino acids: CASSLSGYEQYF. In DNA, the CDR3 is TGCGCCAGCAGCTTGTCCGGCTACGAGCAGTACTTC.

The chain carries TRBV15 and TRBJ2-7; D remains ambiguous. This CDR3 is 14 amino acids long. Between the trimmed V and J ends, which lost 3 bases and 4 bases, there was a span of 13 bases. Germline assignment: CDR1 LNHNV and CDR2 YYDKDF (reference sequence). The CDR3 loop is CATSSLSSVYEQYF. CDR3 nucleotide sequence: TGTGCCACCAGCAGTCTTTCTTCCGTGTACGAGCAGTACTTC.

This clone was observed a handful of times. The chain links TRBV30 to TRBJ2-1, with TRBD2 matching over 10 bases. Losses at the gene ends were 4 bases for V and 1 base for J; bases not matched to a gene: 7. Germline V gene sequence: CDR1 GTSNPN, CDR2 SVGIG (reference sequence). The CDR3 runs to 16 residues. The CDR3 protein is CAWIPSGSRSYNEQFF. The CDR3 DNA follows: TGTGCCTGGATTCCTAGCGGGAGTAGGTCCTACAATGAGCAGTTCTTC.

The chain couples TRBV5-1 to TRBJ1-2; 9 bases are shared with TRBD1. Germline values: CDR1 SGHRS, CDR2 YFSETQ. J lost 4 bases, V lost 3 bases, and 4 bases had no gene match. The CDR3 length is 14 residues. The CDR3 nucleotides read TGCGCCAGCAGCTCACAGGGGGCGGGCTATGGCTACACCTTC. Translated, it gives CASSSQGAGYGYTF.

CDR3 DNA sequence: TGTGCCAGCTCACCAACTAGCGGGAGTCTCTACGAGCAGTACTTC. Its translation is CASSPTSGSLYEQYF. The genes are TRBV18 and TRBJ2-7; 11 nucleotides match TRBD2. V trimming: 2 bases; J trimming: 3 bases; junction bases outside the gene matches: 3. CDR1 is KGHSH and CDR2 is LQKENI in the germline V gene. The CDR3 runs to 15 residues.

The chain links TRBV18 to TRBJ1-5; 7 nucleotides agree with TRBD1. This CDR3 is 17 amino acids long. The J segment lost 5 bases and the V segment lost 6 bases, leaving 16 bases of the junction unmatched. Germline values: CDR1 KGHSH, CDR2 LQKENI. The CDR3 coding sequence is TGTGCCAGCTCCCCCGATAGGGGGCCTGTCAGGGATCAGCCCCAGCATTTT. Amino acid sequence: CASSPDRGPVRDQPQHF. The whole variable domain, filled in from reference TRBV18 and TRBJ1-5, reads NAGVMQNPRHLVRRRGQEARLRCSPMKGHSHVYWYRQLPEEGLKFMVYLQKENIIDESGMPKERFSAEFPKEGPSILRIQQVVRGDSAAYFCASSPDRGPVRDQPQHFGDGTRLSIL.

The chain recombines TRBV7-9 with TRBJ1-2; D possibly corresponds to TRBD1 (5 bases). The CDR3 consists of 13 residues. CDR1 and CDR2 from the germline V gene are SEHNR and FQNEAQ (reference sequence). The V gene lost 5 bases and the J gene lost 1 base, with 8 bases spanning the gap. CDR3 sequence reads: CASSRDSNYGYTF. The CDR3 region has the DNA TGTGCCAGCAGCCGCGACAGTAACTATGGCTACACCTTC.

Written as DNA, the CDR3 is TGTGCCAGCAGTTCCACAGTTAGCACAGATACGCAGTATTTT. Translating gives CASSSTVSTDTQYF. The chain joins TRBV2 to TRBJ2-3, with D unclear. The CDR3 extends over 14 amino acids. The V end lost 5 bases, the J end lost 0 bases, and 9 bases lay between the germline ends. Germline lookup yields CDR1 SNHLY and CDR2 FYNNEI.